The 14 T cell receptor beta chains below all came from one sample that was sequenced in a study of blood T cell repertoires in COVID-19. The table came from immunoSEQ multiplex PCR; TCRdb's copy has only in-frame clones and leaves some out. The sample holds tens of thousands of clones, about 82% seen once. The sequenced material came from peripheral blood. The receptors originated from a man between 70 and 80 years old with acute or convalescent COVID-19.

The chain employs TRBV19 and TRBJ1-2; 7 bases align to TRBD1. Germline loops: CDR1 LNHDA, CDR2 SQIVND (reference sequence). There are 16 residues in the CDR3. V shed 5 bases, J shed 6 bases, and the junction held 15 bases outside the gene matches. In nucleotides, the CDR3 is TGTGCCAGTAGTCGGTCCCCAACCGGGACAGTTAATGGCTACACCTTC. This encodes CASSRSPTGTVNGYTF.

The chain couples TRBV7-9 to TRBJ2-1; possibly TRBD2 for D (6 bases). The germline CDR1 and CDR2 sequences are SEHNR and FQNEAQ (reference sequence). With 4 bases removed from V and 3 bases from J, the gap between germline ends came to 13 bases. This CDR3 is built from 15 residues. CDR3 amino acids: CASSYRDLVYNEQFF. CDR3 coding DNA: TGTGCCAGCAGCTACCGGGACTTGGTCTACAATGAGCAGTTCTTC.

The chain recombines TRBV14 with TRBJ2-3; D is undetermined. From germline, CDR1 is SGHDN and CDR2 FVKESK. V was clipped by 1 base and J by 1 base, with 12 bases between them. This CDR3 comprises 16 residues. This CDR3 is CASSQGNILRTDTQYF. CDR3 DNA: TGTGCCAGCAGCCAAGGTAATATACTTCGCACAGATACGCAGTATTTT. Together with reference TRBV14 and TRBJ2-3, the CDR3 gives the full variable domain: EAGVTQFPSHSVIEKGQTVTLRCDPISGHDNLYWYRRVMGKEIKFLLHFVKESKQDESGMPNNRFLAERTGGTYSTLKVQPAELEDSGVYFCASSQGNILRTDTQYFGPGTRLTVL.

This clone turned up a few times. This chain links TRBV7-8 with TRBJ2-7; D is ambiguous. There are 11 residues in the CDR3. Trimming cost V 2 bases and J 5 bases, with 4 bases left between them. CDR1 and CDR2 (germline): SGHVS, FQNEAQ. This CDR3 reads CASSLRDEQYF. The CDR3 DNA sequence: TGTGCCAGCAGCTTACGGGACGAGCAGTACTTC.

The chain employs TRBV6-1 and TRBJ1-6; possible D gene TRBD1, 5 bases. Germline V gene lookup returns CDR1 MNHNS and CDR2 SASEGT. The CDR3 is 14 amino acids. The V end was cut by 1 base, the J end by 5 bases, with 6 bases between. CDR3 sequence: CASSEVQDNSPLHF. The CDR3 DNA reads TGTGCCAGCAGTGAAGTACAGGATAATTCACCCCTCCACTTT.

The rearrangement uses TRBV5-1 and TRBJ2-5; the D gene is possibly TRBD1 (6 bases). Germline assignment: CDR1 SGHRS and CDR2 YFSETQ. The CDR3 covers 13 residues. V shed 4 bases and J shed 5 bases, with 12 bases lying between them. The CDR3 loop is CASSQQGRETQYF. CDR3 coding DNA: TGCGCCAGCAGCCAACAGGGAAGGGAGACCCAGTACTTC.

The J gene is TRBJ1-1, the V gene TRBV5-4; weak D call: TRBD1 (6 bases). CDR3 length: 14 amino acids. CDR1 is SGHNT and CDR2 is YYREEE in the germline V gene (reference sequence). V shed 4 bases and J shed 4 bases, with 14 bases lying between them. This CDR3 is CASSGGHTGTEAFF. CDR3 nucleotide sequence: TGTGCCAGCAGCGGGGGACATACGGGCACTGAAGCTTTCTTT.

This clone was found once. The chain links TRBV5-1 to TRBJ2-2; possibly TRBD2 for D (7 bases). The germline V and J ends were trimmed by 9 bases and 4 bases, with 19 bases remaining between them. The CDR3 contains 15 residues. Germline values: CDR1 SGHRS, CDR2 YFSETQ. CDR3 loop: CATTARGAPTGELFF. The DNA for the CDR3 is TGCGCCACCACGGCCCGGGGGGCGCCCACCGGGGAGCTGTTTTTT.

The CDR3 protein is CASSYSPTDSNQPQHF. The CDR3, as DNA: TGTGCCAGCAGTTACTCCCCGACAGATAGCAATCAGCCCCAGCATTTT. The chain joins TRBV6-5 to TRBJ1-5; D may be TRBD1 (5 bases). Germline loops: CDR1 MNHEY, CDR2 SVGAGI. The CDR3 is 16 amino acids. Deletions cut 0 bases from V and 0 bases from J, with 9 bases between.

This chain connects TRBV7-8 to TRBJ2-7; 7 bases agree with TRBD2. CDR3 length: 17 amino acids. Per the germline V gene, CDR1 is SGHVS and CDR2 is FQNEAQ. J lost 5 bases, V lost 3 bases, and 16 bases had no gene match. The CDR3 sequence is CASSFRGGWRGLNEQYF. CDR3 DNA sequence: TGTGCCAGCAGCTTTCGCGGGGGATGGCGGGGGTTGAACGAGCAGTACTTC.

V is TRBV4-1 and J is TRBJ1-2; 10 nucleotides align to TRBD1. This CDR3 spans 17 amino acids. The V gene's germline CDR1 is MGHRA and CDR2 YSYEKL. V lost 1 base and J lost 6; bases outside the gene matches: 11. The CDR3 spells CASSQGSYLTGGDGYTF. The CDR3 nucleotides are TGCGCCAGCAGCCAAGGGAGTTACCTGACAGGGGGCGATGGCTACACCTTC.

The chain employs TRBV12-5 and TRBJ2-3; D possibly corresponds to TRBD2 (7 bases). This CDR3 region has 16 residues. Trimming cost V 1 base and J 6 bases, with 17 bases left between them. Germline CDR1 and CDR2: LGHNT and FRNRAP. CDR3 in amino acids: CASGLGLGGVSDTQYF. The CDR3 DNA sequence: TGTGCTAGTGGTTTGGGGTTAGGGGGGGTCTCGGATACGCAGTATTTT.

This clone has only one observation. The rearrangement uses TRBV27 and TRBJ2-7; TRBD2 matches 8 bases. Germline-derived CDR1 and CDR2 are MNHEY and SMNVEV (reference sequence). The CDR3 contains 15 residues. V was pared by 5 bases and J by 0 bases, with 6 bases of the junction left unmatched. The CDR3 loop reads CASSTGRASSYEQYF. Here the CDR3 DNA reads TGTGCCAGCAGTACCGGGAGGGCGAGCTCCTACGAGCAGTACTTC.

V is TRBV2 and J is TRBJ2-5, with TRBD2 identical over 7 bases. The CDR3 runs to 15 residues. V dropped 7 bases and J dropped 4; count of bases not matched to a gene: 12. Germline V lookup: CDR1 SNHLY, CDR2 FYNNEI. The CDR3 region has the DNA TGTGCCAGCAACGGGGCACTAAGCGGGGCAGAGACCCAGTACTTC. The encoded protein is CASNGALSGAETQYF.